One sample yielded the 24 T cell receptor beta chains listed below, sequenced in a study of blood T cell repertoires in COVID-19. Clones were sequenced by immunoSEQ multiplex PCR, and TCRdb holds only the in-frame ones, with some missing. The data show 270,000 or so clones, roughly nine tenths seen once. Sequencing input: peripheral blood. Receptors originate from a woman aged 25 to 39 with COVID-19, enrolled during active disease.

The chain carries TRBV4-2 and TRBJ2-3, with a weak D call TRBD2 (6 bases). CDR3 length: 13 amino acids. Trimming pared 5 bases from V and 6 bases from J, leaving 12 bases between. Germline CDR1 reads LGHNA; CDR2 reads YNFKEQ. Written as DNA, the CDR3 is TGTGCCAGCAGCTATCGGGGGAGGGATACGCAGTATTTT. It specifies CASSYRGRDTQYF.

The chain uses TRBV13 and TRBJ2-5; the match to TRBD2 covers 12 bases. CDR3 size: 15 residues. V dropped 4 bases and J dropped 5; count of bases not matched to a gene: 5. CDR1 and CDR2 from the germline V gene are PRHDT and FYEKMQ (reference sequence). The CDR3 sequence: CASSYLAGGPETQYF. In nucleotides, the CDR3 is TGTGCCAGCAGCTATCTAGCGGGGGGGCCGGAGACCCAGTACTTC.

In regard to this clone: The same CDR3 is also encoded by other DNA sequences in this sample. This sequence joins TRBV19 and TRBJ2-7, with 9 positions matching TRBD2. The CDR3 length is 15 residues. V dropped 3 bases and J dropped 2; count of bases not matched to a gene: 5. Germline lookup yields CDR1 LNHDA and CDR2 SQIVND (reference sequence). The DNA of the CDR3 is TGTGCCAGTAGTATTGGTAGCGGGGGTACCTACGAGCAGTACTTC. Amino acid sequence: CASSIGSGGTYEQYF.

This rearrangement joins TRBV6-4 to TRBJ2-3; no clear D gene. V was pared by 2 bases and J by 3 bases, with 9 bases between. From germline, CDR1 is MRHNA and CDR2 SNTAGT. The CDR3 covers 14 residues. CDR3 in amino acids: CASSDDIGTDTQYF. CDR3 nucleotide sequence: TGTGCCAGCAGTGACGACATTGGGACAGATACGCAGTATTTT.

This clone was detected only once. The chain joins TRBV9 to TRBJ2-5; TRBD1 matches 8 bases. The CDR3 runs 13 residues. V trimming: 0 bases; J trimming: 5 bases; junction bases outside the gene matches: 0. CDR1 and CDR2 (germline): SGDLS, YYNGEE. In DNA form, the CDR3 reads TGTGCCAGCAGCGTAGACAGGGGGGAGACCCAGTACTTC. Its translation is CASSVDRGETQYF.

This chain joins TRBV5-4 and TRBJ2-1; TRBD1 aligns across 8 bases. V was clipped by 0 bases and J by 2 bases; unmatched bases: 1. The CDR3 is 15 residues long. The germline V gene encodes CDR1 SGHNT and CDR2 YYREEE (reference sequence). This chain's CDR3 is CASSLGQGPYNEQFF. CDR3 coding DNA: TGTGCCAGCAGCTTGGGACAGGGGCCCTACAATGAGCAGTTCTTC.

The chain uses TRBV10-1 and TRBJ1-1; D remains unclear. Germline CDR1 and CDR2: WNHNN and SYGVQD (reference sequence). This CDR3 region has 12 residues. Deletions cut 0 bases from V and 11 bases from J, with 10 bases between. CDR3 coding DNA: TGCGCCAGCAGTGAGTCGGGCCCGGGGGCTTTCTTT. Its translation is CASSESGPGAFF.

This chain joins TRBV5-5 and TRBJ2-7; tentative D call: TRBD2 (5 bases). The germline V gene encodes CDR1 SGHKS and CDR2 YYEKEE (reference sequence). The CDR3 consists of 12 residues. V dropped 7 bases and J dropped 6 bases, with 14 bases sitting between them. CDR3 in DNA: TGTGCCAGCCACCGAGAGGGTGTCGAGCAGTACTTC. Its protein is CASHREGVEQYF.

This rearrangement joins TRBV7-9 to TRBJ2-7; 8 bases agree with TRBD2. Germline V gene lookup returns CDR1 SEHNR and CDR2 FQNEAQ (reference sequence). The CDR3 is 16 residues long. The V and J ends lost 5 bases and 5 bases, in that order; junction bases with no gene match: 14. The CDR3 coding sequence is TGTGCCAGCAGCCCCTTTGCTAGCGGGCCCGGTGACGAGCAGTACTTC. Protein product: CASSPFASGPGDEQYF.

CDR3: CASSQPGQGIYNEQFF. CDR3 sequence (DNA): TGTGCCAGCAGTCAACCGGGACAGGGAATTTACAATGAGCAGTTCTTC. This chain uses TRBV5-4 with TRBJ2-1; 9 bases align to TRBD1. CDR3 length: 16 amino acids. J gave up 4 bases and V 5 bases, and 10 bases lay outside the gene matches. Germline-derived CDR1 and CDR2 are SGHNT and YYREEE (reference sequence).

The chain carries TRBV3-1 (or the pseudogene TRBV3-2) and TRBJ2-5; possibly TRBD2 for D (6 bases). V was cut by 1 base and J by 3 bases, with 21 bases left in between. CDR1 is LGHDT and CDR2 is YNNKEL in the germline V gene (reference sequence). The CDR3 covers 18 residues. CDR3 amino acids: CASSQVGGVSQSKETQYF. The CDR3 DNA follows: TGTGCCAGCAGCCAAGTTGGAGGGGTAAGTCAGTCGAAAGAGACCCAGTACTTC.

The chain is built from TRBV2 and TRBJ2-4; the match to TRBD1 covers 7 bases. The CDR3 totals 15 residues. CDR1 and CDR2 (germline): SNHLY, FYNNEI. V lost 8 bases and J lost 5; bases outside the gene matches: 12. The chain's CDR3 is CASANRGRWQNIQYF. CDR3 nucleotides: TGTGCCAGCGCGAACAGGGGCCGCTGGCAAAACATTCAGTACTTC.

The gene calls are TRBV7-2 and TRBJ2-1; D might be TRBD2 (6 bases). The V end was cut by 4 bases, the J end by 5 bases, with 15 bases between. This CDR3 is 15 amino acids long. Germline V gene lookup returns CDR1 SGHTA and CDR2 FQGNSA. The CDR3, as DNA: TGTGCCAGCAGCTACCTACCCTCGGGAGACAATGAGCAGTTCTTC. It yields the protein CASSYLPSGDNEQFF.

The chain is built from TRBV10-3 and TRBJ1-2, with D possibly being TRBD1 (5 bases). The germline CDR1 and CDR2 sequences are ENHRY and SYGVKD. This CDR3 contains 13 residues. Between the trimmed V and J ends, which lost 0 bases and 5 bases, there was a span of 7 bases. CDR3 DNA sequence: TGTGCCATCAGTGAGTCGAAGGGGTATGGCTACACCTTC. As protein: CAISESKGYGYTF.

The chain carries TRBV7-9 and TRBJ1-3, with D tentatively TRBD1 (5 bases). The V end was cut by 3 bases, the J end by 0 bases, with 9 bases between. CDR1 SEHNR and CDR2 FQNEAQ come from the germline V gene (reference sequence). The CDR3 has 15 amino acids. This CDR3 is CASSFTGNSGNTIYF. The DNA of the CDR3 is TGTGCCAGCAGCTTTACAGGCAACTCTGGAAACACCATATATTTT.

This clone showed up just once. Written as DNA, the CDR3 is TGCGCCAGCAGTGAGTCGGCAGGGGCCAGCTCACCCCTCCACTTT. Amino acid sequence: CASSESAGASSPLHF. The genes are TRBV10-1 and TRBJ1-6; weak D call: TRBD1 (6 bases). The CDR3 is 15 amino acids. V gave up 0 bases and J gave up 10 bases, with 13 bases separating them. Germline V lookup: CDR1 WNHNN, CDR2 SYGVQD (reference sequence).

This clone was detected once. The genes are TRBV7-2 and TRBJ2-7; 11 positions agree with TRBD2. The J segment lost 0 bases and the V segment lost 4 bases, leaving 8 bases of the junction unmatched. The CDR3 consists of 17 residues. Germline-derived CDR1 and CDR2 are SGHTA and FQGNSA. CDR3 coding DNA: TGTGCCAGCAGCTGGCGAGGGACTAGCGGTCCCTCCTACGAGCAGTACTTC. This encodes CASSWRGTSGPSYEQYF.

This chain connects TRBV6-6 to TRBJ2-5, with D perhaps TRBD1 (7 bases). The CDR3 loop spans 14 amino acids. Per the germline V gene, CDR1 is MNHNY and CDR2 is SVGAGI (reference sequence). V dropped 6 bases and J dropped 4 bases, with 15 bases sitting between them. The DNA for the CDR3 is TGTGCCAGCAGCCAGGGGGGAGTCCGAGAGACCCAGTACTTC. It is translated as CASSQGGVRETQYF.

The count of this clone is one. V is TRBV11-2 and J is TRBJ2-5; TRBD2 is a possible D gene (7 bases). The CDR3 runs to 15 residues. The V end was cut by 5 bases, the J end by 1 base, with 14 bases between. Germline CDR1 SGHAT, CDR2 FQNNGV. The CDR3 DNA sequence: TGTGCCAGCAGCCGTATACGGGGGGCCCAAGAGACCCAGTACTTC. Translation: CASSRIRGAQETQYF. Using reference TRBV11-2 and TRBJ2-5 for the parts outside the CDR3, the full variable domain is EAGVAQSPRYKIIEKRQSVAFWCNPISGHATLYWYQQILGQGPKLLIQFQNNGVVDDSQLPKDRFSAERLKGVDSTLKIQPAKLEDSAVYLCASSRIRGAQETQYFGPGTRLLVL.

The rearrangement joins TRBV4-2 to TRBJ2-1, with 12 bases identical to TRBD2. V lost 1 base, J lost 4 bases, and 5 bases stayed unmatched. The CDR3 is 17 residues long. Germline CDR1 is LGHNA and CDR2 is YNFKEQ. The DNA for the CDR3 is TGTGCCAGCAGCCAAGCCTCTAGCGGGGGGGGATACAATGAGCAGTTCTTC. This translates into CASSQASSGGGYNEQFF.

The V gene is TRBV5-4, the J gene TRBJ2-7; a possible D gene is TRBD1 (6 bases). Trimming left V 3 bases short and J 6 bases short, with 13 bases between. The CDR3 extends over 13 amino acids. The germline V gene has CDR1 SGHNT and CDR2 YYREEE (reference sequence). The CDR3 protein is CASSSPLGGEQYF. In DNA, the CDR3 is TGTGCCAGCAGCTCTCCATTAGGGGGCGAGCAGTACTTC.

The CDR3 spells CASSPSSGGYQETQYF. The CDR3 bases are TGTGCCAGTAGTCCCTCTAGCGGGGGGTACCAAGAGACCCAGTACTTC. V is TRBV19 and J is TRBJ2-5; 11 bases align to TRBD2. From germline, CDR1 is LNHDA and CDR2 SQIVND (reference sequence). Trimming cost V 5 bases and J 0 bases; bases outside gene matches: 5. CDR3 size: 16 residues.

The chain is built from TRBV7-2 and TRBJ1-2; tentative D call: TRBD1 (6 bases). The CDR3 loop spans 15 amino acids. Between the trimmed V and J ends, which lost 1 base and 4 bases, there was a span of 13 bases. Germline CDR1 is SGHTA and CDR2 is FQGNSA. The CDR3 spells CASSLGRTELYGYTF. DNA for the CDR3: TGTGCCAGCAGCTTAGGTCGGACAGAACTCTATGGCTACACCTTC.

V usage is TRBV7-7 and J usage is TRBJ2-2; 7 bases align to TRBD1. V gave up 3 bases and J gave up 3 bases; unmatched junction bases: 7. Looked up from germline, CDR1 is SSHAT and CDR2 is FNYEAQ (reference sequence). This CDR3 comprises 16 residues. The CDR3 DNA is TGTGCCAGCAGCTTTACGCCAGGGGGTGACACCGGGGAGCTGTTTTTT. This translates into CASSFTPGGDTGELFF.